The next 9 T cell receptor beta chains were all read from a single sample in a study of blood T cell repertoires in COVID-19. Here immunoSEQ multiplex PCR was the method, and the copy in TCRdb shows in-frame clones only, minus some. This sample has around 320,000 clones, with just under 90% found just once. The source material was PBMCs or T cells enriched from blood (not recorded which). The receptors derive from a woman in her 50s who had been exposed to COVID-19.

This clone was recorded only once. The rearrangement links TRBV5-1 to TRBJ2-7; 9 nucleotides match TRBD1. CDR3 length: 15 amino acids. Germline trimming cut 2 bases from V and 5 bases from J; bases unmatched to any gene: 8. Germline loops: CDR1 SGHRS, CDR2 YFSETQ. DNA for the CDR3: TGCGCCAGCAGCTTAGGTGGGACAGGGTACCACGAGCAGTACTTC. Its translation: CASSLGGTGYHEQYF.

J is TRBJ1-6 and V is TRBV18; 11 bases are shared with TRBD1. Unmatched junction bases numbered 0, after V lost 3 bases and J lost 8 bases. The germline V gene encodes CDR1 KGHSH and CDR2 LQKENI. The CDR3 is made up of 14 amino acids. The CDR3 DNA reads as TGTGCCAGCTCACCGGGACAGGGGGATTCACCCCTCCACTTT. This encodes CASSPGQGDSPLHF.

The chain employs TRBV25-1 and TRBJ1-4, with a tentative D call TRBD1 (6 bases). This CDR3 spans 15 amino acids. Germline loops: CDR1 MGHDK, CDR2 SYGVNS. The V end lost 6 bases, the J end lost 5 bases, and 16 bases lay between the germline ends. The CDR3 nucleotides are TGTGCCAGCAGCCCAGGGGACGGCGGAAATGAAAAACTGTTTTTT. This encodes CASSPGDGGNEKLFF. The variable domain in full, completed from reference TRBV25-1 and TRBJ1-4, reads EADIYQTPRYLVIGTGKKITLECSQTMGHDKMYWYQQDPGMELHLIHYSYGVNSTEKGDLSSESTVSRIRTEHFPLTLESARPSHTSQYLCASSPGDGGNEKLFFGSGTQLSVL.

The chain combines TRBV7-2 with TRBJ2-7; tentatively, D is TRBD1 (5 bases). With 1 base removed from V and 4 bases from J, the gap between germline ends came to 17 bases. Germline CDR1 SGHTA, CDR2 FQGNSA. This CDR3 comprises 16 residues. DNA for the CDR3: TGTGCCAGCAGCTTAGGAAGCAGGGATGATATGTACGAGCAGTACTTC. It encodes CASSLGSRDDMYEQYF.

This clone appeared once. V gene TRBV20-1 combines with J gene TRBJ1-1; D is unresolved. Looked up from germline, CDR1 is DFQATT and CDR2 is SNEGSKA (reference sequence). Trimming took off 6 bases at V and 7 bases at J, with 9 bases between the two ends. This CDR3 region has 10 residues. The CDR3 nucleotides are TGCAGTGCCTCCGAGTTTGAAGCTTTCTTT. Its translation: CSASEFEAFF.

This sequence joins TRBV11-2 and TRBJ1-4; 9 bases are a match to TRBD1. CDR1 is SGHAT, CDR2 FQNNGV, per germline. Trimming at V came to 4 bases and at J to 8 bases, leaving 5 bases not matched to a gene. The CDR3 is 14 residues long. CDR3 region: CASSSLTGGEKLFF. For the CDR3, the DNA is TGTGCCAGCAGCTCCCTGACAGGGGGGGAAAAACTGTTTTTT.

The CDR3, as DNA: TGCAGTGCTAGTAGGGCGGGGGGGCAGGACATTCAGTACTTC. Translating gives CSASRAGGQDIQYF. This chain connects TRBV20-1 to TRBJ2-4, with 9 positions matching TRBD2. With 3 bases clipped from V and 8 bases from J, the junction kept 8 bases outside the gene matches. In germline, CDR1 is DFQATT, CDR2 SNEGSKA (reference sequence). The CDR3 runs 14 residues.

This clone appeared once. The V gene is TRBV15, the J gene TRBJ2-2; D call uncertain. The CDR3 is 13 residues long. Deletions cut 8 bases from V and 2 bases from J, with 9 bases between. Germline V gene lookup returns CDR1 LNHNV and CDR2 YYDKDF (reference sequence). As DNA, the CDR3 is TGTGCCACCGGCGGCAGAAACACCGGGGAGCTGTTTTTT. Translated, it gives CATGGRNTGELFF.

A single count supports this clone. The chain recombines TRBV19 with TRBJ1-2; TRBD1 matches at 11 bases. Germline loops: CDR1 LNHDA, CDR2 SQIVND (reference sequence). The CDR3 extends over 15 amino acids. V trimming: 10 bases; J trimming: 8 bases; junction bases outside the gene matches: 15. This CDR3 is CATLPGQGALWGYTF. CDR3 sequence (DNA): TGTGCCACTCTCCCCGGACAGGGGGCTCTCTGGGGCTACACCTTC.